This T cell receptor (beta chain) was sequenced in a study of T cell responses to AZD1222 COVID-19 vaccine. Study-level findings and limits: In all cases, repertoires were sampled only after the peak T cell response. Spike was spanned by vaccine-associated CD4 TCRs, which were dominant at 160-218 and 743-854. Clonal diversity was possibly underestimated, and white British individuals and females predominated among donors. Only a handful of AZD1222 recipients, more than five in all, had baseline seropositivity.

As to this clone: What it recognizes is unknown.

The CDR3 covers 15 residues. The trim removed 2 bases at V and 5 bases at J, leaving 7 bases unmatched. Germline CDR1 SGHRS, CDR2 YFSETQ. Sequencing was performed with immunoSEQ multiplex PCR; in TCRdb, only in-frame clones are kept and a portion is missing. The sample has 150,000 or so clones, more than 75% seen once. The specimen comprised peripheral blood, sampled on day 0 of AZD1222 vaccination. The chain uses TRBV5-1 and TRBJ2-7, with 10 bases identical to TRBD1. This receptor was obtained from an adult in good health. CDR3 region: CASSLGQGGGHEQYF. In DNA, the CDR3 is TGCGCCAGCAGCTTAGGACAGGGGGGAGGTCACGAGCAGTACTTC.